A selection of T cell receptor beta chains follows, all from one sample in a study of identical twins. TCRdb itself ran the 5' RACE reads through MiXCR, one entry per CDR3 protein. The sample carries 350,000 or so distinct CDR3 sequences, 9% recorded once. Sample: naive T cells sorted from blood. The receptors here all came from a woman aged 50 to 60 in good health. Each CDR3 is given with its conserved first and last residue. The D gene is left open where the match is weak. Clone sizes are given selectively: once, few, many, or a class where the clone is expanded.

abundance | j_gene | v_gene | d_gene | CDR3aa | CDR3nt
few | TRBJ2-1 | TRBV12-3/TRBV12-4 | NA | CASSLIVRTYNEQFF | TGTGCCAGCAGTTTAATAGTGCGGACCTACAATGAGCAGTTCTTC
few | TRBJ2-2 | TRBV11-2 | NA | CASSPRGFGELFF | TGTGCCAGCAGCCCAAGAGGTTTCGGGGAGCTGTTTTTT
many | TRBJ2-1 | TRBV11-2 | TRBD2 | CASSLDLAGGYNEQFF | TGTGCCAGCAGCTTAGATCTAGCGGGAGGATACAATGAGCAGTTCTTC
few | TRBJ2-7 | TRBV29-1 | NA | CSVAGGRPEQYF | TGCAGCGTCGCAGGGGGGCGGCCCGAGCAGTACTTC
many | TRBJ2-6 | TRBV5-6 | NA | CASSLVGVPLNSGANVLTF | TGTGCCAGCAGCTTGGTAGGGGTTCCGTTAAACTCTGGGGCCAACGTCCTGACTTTC
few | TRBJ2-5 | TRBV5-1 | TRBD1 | CASSEPGTGGKTQYF | TGCGCCAGCAGCGAGCCCGGGACAGGGGGAAAGACCCAGTACTTC
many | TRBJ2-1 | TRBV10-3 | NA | CAISGVYNEQFF | TGTGCCATCAGCGGGGTATACAATGAGCAGTTCTTC
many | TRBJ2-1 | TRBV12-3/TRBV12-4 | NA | CASNGAGVYNEQFF | TGTGCCAGCAACGGAGCGGGTGTCTACAATGAGCAGTTCTTC
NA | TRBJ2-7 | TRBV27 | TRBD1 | CASRRLRDRVVYEQYF | TGTGCCAGCAGACGCTTAAGGGACAGGGTAGTTTACGAGCAGTACTTC
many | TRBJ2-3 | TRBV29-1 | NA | CSVGHTDTQYF | TGCAGCGTTGGTCACACAGATACGCAGTATTTT
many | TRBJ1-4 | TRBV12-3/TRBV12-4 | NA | CASSLESSLLFF | TGTGCCAGCAGTTTAGAATCGAGTTTGCTGTTTTTT
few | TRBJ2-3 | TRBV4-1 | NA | CASSQEPRRVDTQYF | TGCGCCAGCAGCCAAGAACCGCGACGAGTAGATACGCAGTATTTT
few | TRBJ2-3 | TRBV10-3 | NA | CAIRDQGEVDTDTQYF | TGTGCCATCAGGGACCAGGGGGAGGTGGACACAGATACGCAGTATTTT
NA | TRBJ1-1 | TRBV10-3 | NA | CAISESTGGGVTEAFF | TGTGCCATCAGTGAGTCGACTGGTGGCGGAGTCACTGAAGCTTTCTTT
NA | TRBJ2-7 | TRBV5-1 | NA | CASSLLTNYEQYF | TGCGCCAGCAGCTTGTTGACCAACTACGAGCAGTACTTC
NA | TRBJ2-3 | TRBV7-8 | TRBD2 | CASSLGVAGSSTDTQYF | TGTGCCAGCAGCTTAGGGGTAGCGGGATCTAGCACAGATACGCAGTATTTT
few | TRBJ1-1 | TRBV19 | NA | CASSMLGVTEAFF | TGTGCCAGTAGTATGTTAGGGGTCACTGAAGCTTTCTTT
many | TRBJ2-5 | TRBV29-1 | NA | CSVAMGQETQYF | TGCAGCGTAGCCATGGGTCAGGAGACCCAGTACTTC
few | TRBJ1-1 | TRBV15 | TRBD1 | CATSRARTGPTEAFF | TGTGCCACCAGCAGAGCCCGGACAGGGCCCACTGAAGCTTTCTTT
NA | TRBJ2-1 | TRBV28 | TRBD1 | CASSLFPTGSSYNEQFF | TGTGCCAGCAGTTTATTCCCGACAGGGAGCTCCTACAATGAGCAGTTCTTC
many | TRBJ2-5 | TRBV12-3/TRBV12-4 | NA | CASSLVGVVETQYF | TGTGCCAGCAGTTTAGTGGGGGTGGTTGAGACCCAGTACTTC